This entry lists 4 T cell receptor beta chains sequenced from one sample in a study of control samples from healthy donors and cancer patients. Using immunoSEQ multiplex PCR, the repertoire was profiled, and TCRdb retains in-frame clones only, with some absent. The specimen's table records some 190,000 clones. Sequences were obtained from blood. The source is a woman in her twenties or thirties in good health.

The rearrangement links TRBV6-5 to TRBJ1-3; no clear D. Germline CDR1 reads MNHEY; CDR2 reads SVGAGI. The ends were cut back, 0 bases at V and 4 bases at J, with 13 bases in the middle. The CDR3 is made up of 16 amino acids. The CDR3 bases are TGTGCCAGCAGTTACTCGGGAGACGGGGTCGGAAACACCATATATTTT. Protein sequence: CASSYSGDGVGNTIYF.

The gene calls are TRBV6-4 and TRBJ1-2, with 9 bases aligning to TRBD1. CDR1 MRHNA and CDR2 SNTAGT come from the germline V gene. The ends lost 6 bases at V and 4 bases at J; junction bases unmatched: 3. The CDR3 sequence is 13 residues long. The CDR3 sequence: CASRETGGYGYTF. The CDR3 DNA reads TGTGCCAGCAGGGAGACAGGGGGCTATGGCTACACCTTC.

The chain joins TRBV7-9 to TRBJ1-1; D is possibly TRBD1 (5 bases). Between the trimmed V and J ends, which lost 5 bases and 6 bases, there was a span of 13 bases. The CDR3 extends over 13 amino acids. Germline V gene lookup returns CDR1 SEHNR and CDR2 FQNEAQ (reference sequence). This chain's CDR3 is CASSQRGPPEAFF. The CDR3 bases are TGTGCCAGCAGCCAGCGGGGACCTCCTGAAGCTTTCTTT.

The gene calls are TRBV27 and TRBJ1-2; D unresolved. Trimming cost V 6 bases and J 6 bases, with 17 bases left between them. Germline V CDR1 and CDR2: MNHEY, SMNVEV (reference sequence). The CDR3 runs 14 residues. The CDR3 reads CASSLPGPKNGYTF. CDR3 DNA: TGTGCCAGCAGCCTGCCGGGTCCGAAGAATGGCTACACCTTC.